Many counts were recorded for the clone carrying this T cell receptor beta chain. Its antigen is not identified. This sample stems from a study of T-cell reconstitution after alpha-beta-depleted transplantation in children. Points from the study as a whole: After transplant, at about two months, alpha-beta T cells were reportedly derived from several hundred expanded graft clones.

The ends lost 4 bases at V and 3 bases at J; junction bases unmatched: 3. Germline-derived CDR1 and CDR2 are MNHEY and SMNVEV (reference sequence). The CDR3 spans 15 residues. Library preparation (for TCRbeta) was performed with unique molecular identifiers. TCRdb analysed the PCR reads with MiXCR anew, one entry per CDR3 protein. The sample has around 30,000 distinct CDR3 sequences; 6% to 8.5% are singletons. The origin of this receptor is a child less than two years old who had a stem cell transplant for acute myeloid leukemia, so the T cells may come from the graft donor. This specimen consisted of peripheral blood, obtained 60 days after TCRalphabeta/CD19-depleted stem cell transplant. V is TRBV27 and J is TRBJ2-1; 10 bases match TRBD1. The CDR3 DNA reads TGTGCCAGCAGTTCGACAGGGGGCTACTACAATGAGCAGTTCTTC. Amino acids: CASSSTGGYYNEQFF.